The rows below give T cell receptor beta chains drawn from one sample of a study of tumor-infiltrating lymphocytes in primary liver carcinoma. TCRdb re-analysed the multiplex PCR reads in MiXCR, keeping a single row per CDR3 protein. The sample lists some 130,000 distinct CDR3 sequences; nearly 70% were seen once. Sequencing was done on a sample of tumor-adjacent normal liver tissue. Source of these receptors: a woman in her sixties or seventies with primary liver carcinoma and hepatitis B virus infection. CDR3s include the opening cysteine and the closing phenylalanine or tryptophan. A D gene is named only where the DNA matches it firmly. Clone size is not always given. Where it is, it says once, few, many or a class for expanded clones.

clone_size | j_call | d_call | v_call | cdr3_aa | cdr3_nt
NA | TRBJ1-2 | NA | TRBV28 | CASSPLASLDYGYIF | TGTGCCAGCAGCCCATTGGCGAGTTTGGATTATGGCTACATCTTC
NA | TRBJ2-3 | NA | TRBV11-2 | CASTRPGGGANMQYF | TGTGCCAGCACCCGACCAGGAGGGGGGGCTAATATGCAGTATTTT
NA | TRBJ1-6 | NA | TRBV6-1 | CANEDRSSYNSPLHF | TGTGCCAACGAAGACAGGAGCTCCTATAATTCACCCCTCCACTTT
many | TRBJ2-3 | NA | TRBV4-1 | CASSQIGGTSVDTQYF | TGCGCCAGCAGCCAAATTGGGGGTACGAGTGTAGATACGCAGTATTTT
NA | TRBJ2-1 | NA | TRBV19 | CAIGENEQFF | TGTGCCATCGGTGAAAATGAGCAGTTCTTC
NA | TRBJ2-3 | TRBD2 | TRBV5-1 | CVSSTGTSESTDTQYF | TGCGTCAGCAGCACCGGGACTAGCGAGAGCACAGATACGCAGTATTTT
NA | TRBJ2-7 | TRBD1 | TRBV12-3/TRBV12-4 | CASSFPWTGGGYEQYF | TGTGCCAGCAGTTTTCCCTGGACAGGGGGCGGTTACGAGCAGTACTTT
NA | TRBJ1-1 | TRBD1 | TRBV6-2/TRBV6-3 | CASSSLDRGFTEAFF | TGTGCCAGCAGTTCCTTGGACAGGGGGTTCACTGAAGCTTTCTTT
many | TRBJ2-1 | NA | TRBV5-1 | CASSLDPSAGPSYNEQFF | TGCGCCAGCAGCTTGGACCCCTCAGCGGGCCCCTCCTACAATGAGCAGTTCTTC
NA | TRBJ1-1 | NA | TRBV11-1 | CANSLMSLDTEAFF | TGTGCCAACAGCCTAATGTCCCTGGACACTGAAGCCTTCTTT
NA | TRBJ2-7 | NA | TRBV11-2 | CACSSNRMVLEQYF | TGTGCCTGTAGCTCCAACCGCATGGTTCTCGAGCAGTACTTC
NA | TRBJ1-3 | TRBD1 | TRBV5-4 | CASNLGTGSGTTIYF | TGTGCCAGCAACTTGGGGACAGGGAGCGGAACCACCATATATTTT
few | TRBJ1-1 | NA | TRBV30 | CVWILNTEAFF | TGTGTCTGGATCTTGAACACTGAAGCTTTCTTT
many | TRBJ1-1 | NA | TRBV6-1 | CASSYLDLNTEAFF | TGTGCCAGCAGTTATTTAGACTTGAACACTGAAGCTTTCTTT
NA | TRBJ2-5 | NA | TRBV5-1 | CVSSLFQATNTQETQYF | TGCGTCAGCAGCTTGTTCCAGGCAACGAATACCCAAGAGACCCAGTACTTC
NA | TRBJ2-6 | TRBD2 | TRBV7-9 | CASSSWTSSTLSGANVPTF | TGTGCCAGCAGCTCCTGGACTAGCAGTACCTTATCAGGGGCCAACGTCCCGACTTTT
NA | TRBJ2-2 | NA | TRBV11-1 | CVSRPGLDTRELFF | TGTGTCAGCAGACCGGGCCTTGACACCAGGGAGCTGTTTTTT
many | TRBJ1-2 | TRBD1 | TRBV29-1 | CSVGTGGSEGYTF | TGCAGCGTTGGGACAGGGGGCTCTGAGGGCTACACCTTC
NA | TRBJ2-7 | NA | TRBV4-2 | CTSSPSVGWRKPASLHERYF | TGCACCAGCAGCCCCTCGGTCGGCTGGAGGAAACCGGCTTCCCTCCACGAGCGGTACTTC
many | TRBJ1-2 | NA | TRBV5-1 | CASSSRGTGNYGYTF | TGCGCCAGCAGCTCACGTGGAACAGGGAACTATGGCTACACCTTC
NA | TRBJ2-5 | NA | TRBV4-1 | CTSSQDLGDCETQYF | TGCACCAGCAGCCAAGATTTGGGGGATTGTGAGACCCAGTACTTC
NA | TRBJ2-3 | NA | TRBV12-3/TRBV12-4 | CSSSDMAGLFTDTQYF | TGTTCCAGCAGTGACATGGCGGGACTTTTCACAGATACGCAGTATTTT
NA | TRBJ1-5 | NA | TRBV18 | CASTLPHSEAWGGPQHF | TGTGCCAGCACACTACCCCACTCGGAGGCGTGGGGGGGGCCCCAGCATTTT
NA | TRBJ2-2 | NA | TRBV6-5 | CASTRSGAGTGKLFF | TGTGCCAGCACTCGGTCGGGTGCTGGCACAGGGAAGCTGTTTTTT
many | TRBJ2-7 | NA | TRBV29-1 | CSAGLRSYEQYF | TGCAGCGCCGGCCTACGCTCCTACGAGCAGTACTTC
NA | TRBJ2-7 | NA | TRBV4-1 | CTSSHTGTWYEQYF | TGCACCAGCAGCCACACCGGGACATGGTACGAGCAGTACTTC
NA | TRBJ1-2 | NA | TRBV4-2 | CVSSQGESRGKASYGYTF | TGTGTCAGCAGCCAAGGGGAAAGCCGTGGAAAGGCCTCCTATGGCTACACCTTC
NA | TRBJ2-4 | NA | TRBV6-6 | CVSSPGISGVQGIQYF | TGTGTCAGCAGCCCCGGGATTAGCGGTGTGCAGGGCATTCAGTACTTC
NA | TRBJ1-1 | NA | TRBV4-1 | CTSSQSLRLSTEAFF | TGTACCAGCAGCCAATCTCTCAGGCTGAGCACTGAAGCTTTCTTT
few | TRBJ2-7 | TRBD2 | TRBV18 | CASSPLSTSGTRPYEQYF | TGTGCCAGCTCACCACTTTCTACTAGCGGGACTCGGCCCTACGAGCAGTACTTC
NA | TRBJ2-7 | TRBD2 | TRBV11-2 | CASLDWVSLAGPYGQYF | TGTGCCAGCTTAGATTGGGTCAGTCTAGCGGGTCCCTACGGGCAGTACTTC
many | TRBJ2-3 | NA | TRBV28 | CASSPPVRLVTDTQYF | TGTGCCAGCAGTCCGCCGGTGAGGCTTGTGACAGATACGCAGTATTTT
NA | TRBJ1-2 | NA | TRBV12-3/TRBV12-4 | CASSLVQGFGGYTF | TGTGCCAGCAGTTTAGTACAGGGATTCGGTGGCTACACCTTC
few | TRBJ2-7 | NA | TRBV14 | CASGQRSYEQYF | TGTGCCAGCGGCCAGCGATCCTACGAGCAGTACTTC
many | TRBJ2-5 | TRBD1 | TRBV29-1 | CSVGQGSLLSQYF | TGCAGCGTTGGACAGGGAAGCCTGTTGTCCCAGTACTTC
many | TRBJ2-7 | TRBD1 | TRBV28 | CASRVPPGQGKPYEQYF | TGTGCCAGCAGAGTTCCACCGGGACAGGGGAAACCCTACGAGCAGTACTTC
NA | TRBJ2-5 | NA | TRBV29-1 | CSAILCAGHQGQETQYF | TGCAGCGCTATCCTCTGCGCGGGCCACCAGGGCCAAGAGACCCAGTACTTC
NA | TRBJ1-6 | TRBD1 | TRBV27 | CASRLTGGSSPLHF | TGTGCCAGCAGGTTGACAGGGGGGAGTTCACCCCTCCACTTT
NA | TRBJ2-7 | NA | TRBV2 | CVTQSVSSYEQYF | TGTGTCACCCAGTCGGTTAGCTCCTACGAGCAGTACTTC
NA | TRBJ2-4 | TRBD2 | TRBV29-1 | CSVKGGRAKDIEYF | TGCAGCGTAAAGGGAGGGCGGGCCAAAGACATTGAGTACTTC
once | TRBJ2-7 | TRBD1 | TRBV12-3/TRBV12-4 | CASSSGQDIPYEQYF | TGTGCCAGCAGTTCTGGACAGGACATCCCCTACGAGCAGTACTTC
many | TRBJ1-1 | TRBD1 | TRBV6-5 | CASSLDRSRAMNTEAFF | TGTGCCAGCAGTCTGGACAGGTCACGCGCCATGAACACTGAAGCTTTCTTT
NA | TRBJ1-5 | NA | TRBV6-1 | CATSKELGNQPQLF | TGTGCCACTTCGAAGGAGCTCGGCAATCAGCCTCAGCTTTTT
NA | TRBJ2-7 | NA | TRBV11-2 | CASSPDFPRECSYVQYF | TGTGCCAGCAGCCCCGACTTCCCTCGGGAGTGCTCTTACGTGCAGTACTTC
NA | TRBJ2-3 | NA | TRBV6-2/TRBV6-3 | CASSVARIPTDTQYF | TGTGCCAGCAGTGTGGCACGTATCCCAACAGATACGCAGTATTTT
many | TRBJ1-1 | NA | TRBV7-3 | CASSSLGGGTEAFF | TGTGCCAGCAGCTCGTTAGGGGGGGGCACTGAAGCTTTCTTT
NA | TRBJ2-2 | NA | TRBV5-1 | CPSSSFRLTGEWAGELFF | TGCCCCAGCAGCTCCTTCAGACTAACGGGAGAGTGGGCCGGGGAGCTGTTTTTT
NA | TRBJ2-1 | NA | TRBV25-1 | CTSSEYRGSKNEQFF | TGTACCAGCAGTGAATATAGGGGGTCAAAGAATGAGCAGTTCTTC
NA | TRBJ2-3 | NA | TRBV7-9 | CASSRTDMQYF | TGTGCCAGCAGCCGCACAGATATGCAGTATTTT
NA | TRBJ1-5 | TRBD1 | TRBV7-9 | CASNSGGLGPQHF | TGTGCCAGCAACTCAGGGGGCTTAGGTCCCCAGCATTTT
many | TRBJ2-3 | NA | TRBV4-1 | CASRDSLSTDTQYF | TGCGCCAGCAGAGACAGTCTTAGCACAGATACGCAGTATTTT
NA | TRBJ1-6 | NA | TRBV28 | CASSSEHDSPPHF | TGTGCCAGCAGTTCAGAGCATGATTCACCCCCCCACTTT
NA | TRBJ2-3 | NA | TRBV11-2 | CVSSDLVGTDTQYF | TGTGTCAGCAGCGATCTGGTGGGCACAGATACACAGTATTTT